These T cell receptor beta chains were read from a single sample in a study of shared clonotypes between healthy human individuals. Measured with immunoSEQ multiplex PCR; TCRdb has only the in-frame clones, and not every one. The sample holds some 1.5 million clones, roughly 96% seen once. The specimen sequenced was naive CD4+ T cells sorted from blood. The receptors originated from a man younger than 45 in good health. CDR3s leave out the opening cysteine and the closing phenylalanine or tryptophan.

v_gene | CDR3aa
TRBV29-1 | SVNLGGTDTQY
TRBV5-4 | ASSLGGAHQPQH
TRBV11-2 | ASSLIRGLAETQY
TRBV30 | AWSKSRSTDTQY
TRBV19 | ASKIPGPQPQH
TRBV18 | ASSRRQGNQPQH
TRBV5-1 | ASSSLRGGLATNEKLF
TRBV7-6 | ASSARGGNTEAF
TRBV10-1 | ASSESSGTGETQY
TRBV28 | ASSLWGAGGELF
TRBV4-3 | ASSQGGWGGGKLF
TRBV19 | ASSTRPTNYGYT
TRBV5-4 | ASSFLESDTQY
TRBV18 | ASSQKTGVNY
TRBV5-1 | ASSLARTDGSSYNEQF
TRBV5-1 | ASSLLAGGPRETQY
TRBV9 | ASSVDSGELF
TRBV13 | ASSPGWRGFTDTQY
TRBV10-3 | AISESRTGFAYNEQF
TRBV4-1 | ASSQALTGGYEQY
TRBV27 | ASSRLAGLDEQY
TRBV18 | ASSPLDKSNYGYT
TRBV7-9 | ASSLAGSYEQY
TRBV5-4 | ASSLGGTSGVKLF
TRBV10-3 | AISDPTATSYGYT
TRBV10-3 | AISDPTRNTEAF
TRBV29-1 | SVRDRGQSGANVLT
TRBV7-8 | ASSLGGTTPDTQY
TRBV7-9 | ASGTSTDTQY
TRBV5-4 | ASSFRDRGLEQY
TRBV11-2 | ASSLGIGPNQPQH